Included here is one T cell receptor beta chain sequence, with context. In germline, CDR1 is SGHAT, CDR2 FQNNGV. Trimming cost V 1 base and J 3 bases, with 9 bases left between them. This CDR3 region has 14 residues. Original analysis: Reference gene primer amplification yielded estimated nucleated cell counts. TCRdb keeps only in-frame clones here, not all; method: immunoSEQ multiplex PCR. V, J and clone size are those of that table, while D and trimming were read from the DNA. The sample consists of about 91,000 clones, approximately 78% of them appearing once. The sample belongs to a study of blood T cell repertoires in COVID-19. Study details: Samples of COVID-19 (acute and convalescent) were obtained from the United States, Italy and Spain. T cells, B-cell-depleted T cells, or PBMCs provided the cDNA or gDNA that served as material.

This sequence originates from a man aged 50-59 years with active or convalescent COVID-19. The sequencing input was peripheral blood. V usage is TRBV11-2 and J usage is TRBJ1-1; D possibly corresponds to TRBD1 (6 bases). CDR3 in DNA: TGTGCCAGCAGCTTAGCGGGGGGCCACACTGAAGCTTTCTTT. It translates to CASSLAGGHTEAFF.